This T cell receptor beta chain appears in the sequencing data of a study of shared clonotypes between healthy human individuals. Concerning this clone itself: Its target is not known.

Points from the study as a whole: Richness estimates generally favored naive over memory subsets.

CD45RO negativity and positive selection for CCR7 defined naive CD8 cells, a population that excluded terminally differentiated effector memory CD45RA+ cells. This CDR3 contains 13 residues. Deletions cut 3 bases from V and 6 bases from J, with 11 bases between. CDR1 is LGHNA and CDR2 is YNFKEQ in the germline V gene. Sequenced by immunoSEQ multiplex PCR; TCRdb stores in-frame clones only, minus some. Of around 2,100,000 clones in the sample, roughly 94% were seen once. This chain connects TRBV4-2 to TRBJ1-1; D gene uncertain. This clonotype was obtained from a man younger than 30 in good health. Sequenced input: naive CD8+ T cells sorted from blood. Here the CDR3 reads CASSHIAGAEAFF. The CDR3 DNA follows: TGTGCCAGCAGCCATATCGCGGGAGCTGAAGCTTTCTTT.